This is a list of T cell receptor beta chains from one sample in a study of CD8 T cells in ankylosing spondylitis. A single record per CDR3 protein comes from TCRdb applying MiXCR to the 5' RACE reads. The table includes 670,000 or so distinct CDR3 sequences, around 20% detected once. The source material was blood, either unsorted or a sorted T cell fraction (not recorded which). The receptors shown here come from a male donor with ankylosing spondylitis. CDR3s include the opening cysteine and the closing phenylalanine or tryptophan. The D gene is left open where the match is weak. For some rows the clone size is stated as once, few or many, or as a class when expanded; others skip it.

j_call,d_call,clone_size,v_call,cdr3_aa,cdr3_nt
TRBJ1-2,NA,NA,TRBV5-1,CASSSENYGYTF,TGCGCCAGCAGTTCAGAAAACTATGGCTACACCTTC
TRBJ2-7,NA,NA,TRBV11-2,CASSLYSNYEQYF,TGTGCCAGCAGCTTATACAGTAACTACGAGCAGTACTTC
TRBJ2-7,TRBD2,few,TRBV4-2,CASSQGLTSGLYEQYF,TGTGCCAGCAGCCAAGGTCTAACTAGCGGTCTCTACGAGCAGTACTTC
TRBJ2-1,TRBD1,few,TRBV4-1,CASSQDDRGVYNEQFF,TGCGCCAGCAGCCAGGATGACAGGGGGGTCTACAATGAGCAGTTCTTC
TRBJ2-4,TRBD1,few,TRBV5-1,CASSFDTGGAGKNIQYF,TGCGCCAGCAGCTTCGACACAGGGGGCGCGGGCAAAAACATTCAGTACTTC
TRBJ2-7,TRBD2,NA,TRBV6-2/TRBV6-3,CASSYPGTSYEQYF,TGTGCCAGCAGTTACCCCGGGACTAGCTACGAGCAGTACTTC
TRBJ2-2,NA,few,TRBV10-2,CASSRTGMNTGELFF,TGCGCCAGCAGCAGGACGGGTATGAACACCGGGGAGCTGTTTTTT
TRBJ2-1,NA,NA,TRBV10-3,CAISVLEGYNEQFF,TGTGCCATCAGTGTCCTAGAAGGCTACAATGAGCAGTTCTTC
TRBJ2-7,NA,NA,TRBV20-1,CSARVPGGITYEQYF,TGCAGTGCTAGAGTCCCCGGGGGCATAACCTACGAGCAGTACTTC
TRBJ2-7,NA,many,TRBV5-1,CASSLRGDEQYF,TGCGCCAGCAGCTTGAGAGGGGACGAGCAGTACTTC
TRBJ1-5,NA,NA,TRBV12-3/TRBV12-4,CASSQATGPNQPQHF,TGTGCCAGCAGTCAAGCCACAGGGCCCAATCAGCCCCAGCATTTT
TRBJ2-2,TRBD1,NA,TRBV12-3/TRBV12-4,CASSLSVTGGPGELFF,TGTGCCAGCAGTTTATCCGTGACAGGGGGACCCGGGGAGCTGTTTTTT
TRBJ2-5,NA,NA,TRBV29-1,CGTKNSVETQYF,TGCGGAACCAAGAACAGTGTCGAGACCCAGTACTTC
TRBJ1-1,NA,NA,TRBV20-1,CSASSDAKTREAFF,TGCAGTGCTAGCTCGGATGCGAAAACCCGTGAAGCTTTCTTT